Below, 29 T cell receptor beta chains from the same sample are listed, as sequenced in a study of technical replicates of blood from a few donors. The data were produced by immunoSEQ multiplex PCR, yet TCRdb's version contains in-frame clones alone and is incomplete. Here the sample spans about 68,000 clones, approximately 97% being singletons. The specimen was T cells isolated from PBMCs. Receptor source: a human donor in good health.

The V call is TRBV25-1, the J call TRBJ1-5; D unresolved. Deletions cut 2 bases from V and 5 bases from J, with 7 bases between. This CDR3 is 13 amino acids long. Germline V gene lookup returns CDR1 MGHDK and CDR2 SYGVNS. Here the CDR3 reads CASSEAGHQPQHF. CDR3 nucleotides: TGTGCCAGCAGTGAAGCGGGCCATCAGCCCCAGCATTTT.

This rearrangement joins TRBV9 to TRBJ1-5, with D tentatively TRBD1 (5 bases). CDR1 is SGDLS, CDR2 YYNGEE, per germline. This CDR3 is built from 14 residues. V was clipped by 0 bases and J by 7 bases, with 11 bases between them. DNA of the CDR3: TGTGCCAGCAGCGTAGGCGGGACGGGACAGCCCCAGCATTTT. Residues: CASSVGGTGQPQHF.

The CDR3 protein is CSAGWVGQPQHF. For the CDR3, the DNA is TGCAGCGCGGGTTGGGTCGGGCAGCCCCAGCATTTT. The V gene is TRBV29-1, the J gene TRBJ1-5; D remains ambiguous. V was shortened by 7 bases and J by 7 bases, with 14 bases between the two germline ends. This CDR3 comprises 12 residues. CDR1 is SQVTM and CDR2 is ANQGSEA in the germline V gene.

V gene TRBV7-2 combines with J gene TRBJ2-2; the D gene is possibly TRBD1 (5 bases). The CDR3 spans 13 residues. Trimming removed 5 bases at V and 9 bases at J, with 13 bases between. Germline CDR1 and CDR2: SGHTA and FQGNSA. The CDR3 sequence is CASSPGPVRELFF. CDR3 DNA sequence: TGTGCCAGCAGCCCAGGGCCGGTCCGGGAGCTGTTTTTT.

CDR3 DNA: TGTGCCATCAAACTAGCGGGAGGAGGGACTAATACGCAGTATTTT. This encodes CAIKLAGGGTNTQYF. J is TRBJ2-3 and V is TRBV10-3, with 12 bases fitting TRBD2. Trimming took 7 bases from V and 7 from J; bases not matched to a gene: 9. The CDR3 consists of 15 residues. The germline CDR1 and CDR2 sequences are ENHRY and SYGVKD.

This sequence joins TRBV7-8 and TRBJ2-7; TRBD2 might be the D (6 bases). V was clipped by 5 bases and J by 0 bases, with 20 bases between them. The length of the CDR3 is 17 residues. The V gene's germline CDR1 is SGHVS and CDR2 FQNEAQ. The CDR3 here is CASSLQGAAGLSYEQYF. The CDR3 DNA sequence: TGTGCCAGCAGCCTACAAGGTGCAGCGGGCCTCTCCTACGAGCAGTACTTC.

This clone was observed a single time. J is TRBJ1-5 and V is TRBV5-6; 7 positions agree with TRBD1. After removal of 4 bases from V and 7 bases from J, the junction contained 11 bases not matched to a gene. CDR1 is SGHDT, CDR2 YYEEEE, per germline. This CDR3 is built from 15 residues. Written as DNA, the CDR3 is TGTGCCAGCAGCGCGACACGACAGGGTAGCCAGCCCCAGCATTTT. Translating it yields CASSATRQGSQPQHF. The full variable domain, completed using reference TRBV5-6 and TRBJ1-5, is DAGVTQSPTHLIKTRGQQVTLRCSPKSGHDTVSWYQQALGQGPQFIFQYYEEEERQRGNFPDRFSGHQFPNYSSELNVNALLLGDSALYLCASSATRQGSQPQHFGDGTRLSIL.

The J gene is TRBJ2-1, the V gene TRBV10-3, with 10 bases aligning to TRBD2. Germline trimming cut 5 bases from V and 0 bases from J; bases unmatched to any gene: 13. Looked up from germline, CDR1 is ENHRY and CDR2 is SYGVKD. This CDR3 comprises 19 residues. This CDR3 is CAISRKASGSPDSYNEQFF. In DNA, the CDR3 is TGTGCCATCAGTAGGAAAGCTAGCGGGAGTCCGGACTCCTACAATGAGCAGTTCTTC.

The chain recombines TRBV27 with TRBJ1-2, with D unresolved. Trimming pared 3 bases from V and 3 bases from J, leaving 8 bases between. Germline V CDR1 and CDR2: MNHEY, SMNVEV (reference sequence). The CDR3 spans 13 residues. Written as DNA, the CDR3 is TGTGCCAGCAGTTTGAGCATTGACTATGGCTACACCTTC. Its translation is CASSLSIDYGYTF.

The chain combines TRBV10-3 with TRBJ1-4; D not certain. The germline V gene has CDR1 ENHRY and CDR2 SYGVKD. V dropped 0 bases and J dropped 4 bases, with 9 bases sitting between them. This CDR3 has 15 residues. CDR3 bases: TGTGCCATCAGTGAGTCGATCCAGTATAATGAAAAACTGTTTTTT. Translating it yields CAISESIQYNEKLFF.

The rearrangement uses TRBV27 and TRBJ2-7; 10 bases are a match to TRBD2. Looked up from germline, CDR1 is MNHEY and CDR2 is SMNVEV (reference sequence). The junction had 1 base not matched to a gene; V was cut back by 2 bases and J by 3 bases. CDR3 size: 14 residues. The CDR3 bases are TGTGCCAGCAGTTTACTAGCGGGAGTCTACGAGCAGTACTTC. Protein: CASSLLAGVYEQYF.

The chain employs TRBV27 and TRBJ2-3, with D perhaps TRBD2 (6 bases). This CDR3 is 15 amino acids long. V was shortened by 2 bases and J by 2 bases, with 11 bases between the two germline ends. From germline, CDR1 is MNHEY and CDR2 SMNVEV (reference sequence). The CDR3 nucleotides read TGTGCCAGCAGTTTAAAGGGGCGGGACACAGATACGCAGTATTTT. Residues: CASSLKGRDTDTQYF.

The genes are TRBV29-1 and TRBJ1-3; possible D gene TRBD1, 5 bases. Germline-derived CDR1 and CDR2 are SQVTM and ANQGSEA. The CDR3 runs to 14 residues. The V and J ends lost 0 bases and 4 bases respectively, with 10 bases between them. CDR3 sequence (DNA): TGCAGCGTTGAAGACGGGGGTTACGGAAACACCATATATTTT. Amino acid sequence: CSVEDGGYGNTIYF.

The chain has TRBV4-1 and TRBJ1-2; TRBD1 agrees at 10 bases. The germline gives CDR1 MGHRA, CDR2 YSYEKL. The J segment lost 8 bases and the V segment lost 2 bases, leaving 14 bases of the junction unmatched. The CDR3 totals 17 residues. Written as DNA, the CDR3 is TGCGCCAGCAGCCAATATCAAGTAAAGGGACAGGGGAAAGGCTACACCTTC. The encoded protein is CASSQYQVKGQGKGYTF.

The V call is TRBV18, the J call TRBJ1-2; possibly TRBD1 for D (5 bases). This CDR3 is 14 amino acids long. From germline, CDR1 is KGHSH and CDR2 LQKENI. Trimming removed 2 bases from V and 3 bases from J, with 10 bases in between. CDR3 loop: CASSPNLGDYGYTF. The CDR3 DNA reads TGTGCCAGCTCACCAAATTTAGGGGACTATGGCTACACCTTC.

This chain links TRBV5-4 with TRBJ1-1; 7 nucleotides align to TRBD1. The germline CDR1 and CDR2 sequences are SGHNT and YYREEE (reference sequence). J gave up 1 base and V 5 bases, and 5 bases lay outside the gene matches. The CDR3 runs 14 residues. The CDR3 DNA reads as TGTGCCAGCAGATGGGACAGTGGGAACACTGAAGCTTTCTTT. This encodes CASRWDSGNTEAFF.

The J gene is TRBJ2-5, the V gene TRBV11-2; TRBD2 matches at 7 bases. Germline CDR1 and CDR2: SGHAT and FQNNGV. This CDR3 comprises 17 residues. V lost 3 bases and J lost 5; bases outside the gene matches: 15. CDR3 DNA: TGTGCCAGCAGCTTTGGGGCGGGAGCGCTAGTCGGGGAGACCCAGTACTTC. The encoded protein is CASSFGAGALVGETQYF.

The rearrangement links TRBV7-9 to TRBJ2-3; 11 positions agree with TRBD2. Looked up from germline, CDR1 is SEHNR and CDR2 is FQNEAQ (reference sequence). The V gene end was trimmed by 4 bases and the J gene end by 2 bases; junction bases not matched to a gene: 11. This CDR3 is built from 18 residues. The CDR3 spells CASSYALAGASYTDTQYF. CDR3 nucleotide sequence: TGTGCCAGCAGCTACGCACTAGCGGGGGCGTCCTACACAGATACGCAGTATTTT.

J is TRBJ2-7 and V is TRBV19, with 10 bases matching TRBD1. The CDR3 has 14 residues. CDR1 is LNHDA and CDR2 is SQIVND in the germline V gene (reference sequence). The V segment lost 8 bases and the J segment 3 bases; nucleotides outside the gene matches: 7. The CDR3 sequence: CASATGTGDYEQYF. The CDR3 DNA reads as TGTGCCAGTGCTACCGGGACAGGGGACTACGAGCAGTACTTC.

This chain uses TRBV5-1 with TRBJ2-3; 9 bases align to TRBD2. The CDR3 has 14 residues. J gave up 2 bases and V 6 bases, and 4 bases lay outside the gene matches. The V gene's germline CDR1 is SGHRS and CDR2 YFSETQ. The CDR3 bases are TGCGCCAGCACCCTAGCGGGGTTCACAGATACGCAGTATTTT. Amino acids: CASTLAGFTDTQYF.

This chain connects TRBV9 to TRBJ2-3; TRBD1 agrees at 9 bases. CDR1 and CDR2 from the germline V gene are SGDLS and YYNGEE. The CDR3 is made up of 15 amino acids. V lost 4 bases and J lost 3; bases outside the gene matches: 6. CDR3 loop: CASSPSGQGTDTQYF. The CDR3 nucleotides read TGTGCCAGCAGCCCATCAGGACAGGGGACAGATACGCAGTATTTT.

V gene TRBV6-5 combines with J gene TRBJ1-2; maybe TRBD1 (5 bases). Trimming pared 6 bases from V and 8 bases from J, leaving 10 bases between. The CDR3 covers 11 residues. Looked up from germline, CDR1 is MNHEY and CDR2 is SVGAGI. The CDR3 sequence is CASRGPGGYTF. Written as DNA, the CDR3 is TGTGCCAGCAGGGGCCCAGGGGGCTACACCTTC.

The count of this clone is one. The CDR3 reads CASSQEGSTYEQYF. In nucleotides, the CDR3 is TGCGCCAGCAGCCAAGAGGGGAGCACCTACGAGCAGTACTTC. The V and J genes are TRBV4-1 and TRBJ2-7, with D perhaps matching TRBD2 (5 bases). Trimming removed 0 bases from V and 2 bases from J, with 8 bases in between. The CDR3 is 14 residues long. Looked up from germline, CDR1 is MGHRA and CDR2 is YSYEKL.

This chain connects TRBV5-4 to TRBJ2-3, with TRBD2 matching over 10 bases. V trimming: 2 bases; J trimming: 0 bases; junction bases outside the gene matches: 6. The germline V gene encodes CDR1 SGHNT and CDR2 YYREEE (reference sequence). The CDR3 is made up of 17 amino acids. Written as DNA, the CDR3 is TGTGCCAGCAGCTTAAAGAGCGGGAGGGGAAGCACAGATACGCAGTATTTT. Its protein is CASSLKSGRGSTDTQYF.

The chain has TRBV5-1 and TRBJ1-2; D not resolved. CDR1 is SGHRS, CDR2 YFSETQ, per germline. This CDR3 region has 13 residues. V was pared by 2 bases and J by 5 bases, with 10 bases between. The CDR3 sequence: CASSFEGRYGYTF. In nucleotides, the CDR3 is TGCGCCAGCAGCTTCGAGGGAAGGTATGGCTACACCTTC.

The chain couples TRBV5-4 to TRBJ2-5, with D possibly TRBD1 on 7 matching bases. This CDR3 spans 14 amino acids. V shed 3 bases and J shed 3 bases, with 12 bases lying between them. Germline V gene sequence: CDR1 SGHNT, CDR2 YYREEE (reference sequence). The CDR3 DNA reads TGTGCCAGCAGCTCTACAGGGGAGGAAGAGACCCAGTACTTC. This encodes CASSSTGEEETQYF.

The chain uses TRBV10-3 and TRBJ2-1; 14 bases are shared with TRBD2. This CDR3 has 14 residues. J gave up 8 bases and V 9 bases, and 6 bases lay outside the gene matches. The V gene's germline CDR1 is ENHRY and CDR2 SYGVKD. The chain's CDR3 is CAIGTSGSWDEQFF. The CDR3 nucleotides read TGTGCCATTGGGACTAGCGGGAGTTGGGATGAGCAGTTCTTC.

The chain combines TRBV7-9 with TRBJ2-2; 9 nucleotides match TRBD2. The V segment lost 8 bases and the J segment 8 bases; nucleotides outside the gene matches: 9. The CDR3 extends over 14 amino acids. Germline V CDR1 and CDR2: SEHNR, FQNEAQ (reference sequence). CDR3 DNA: TGTGCCAGCTTTACTAGCGGGTTCTCTGGGGAGCTGTTTTTT. It specifies CASFTSGFSGELFF.

This sequence joins TRBV7-6 and TRBJ2-6, with D perhaps TRBD1 (6 bases). V was clipped by 4 bases and J by 9 bases, with 13 bases between them. This CDR3 is built from 14 residues. Germline CDR1 is SGHVS and CDR2 is FNYEAQ. The DNA of the CDR3 is TGTGCCAGCAGCTACCTCGGACAGAACAACGTCCTGACTTTC. Translation: CASSYLGQNNVLTF. Complete variable domain (other parts from reference TRBV7-6 and TRBJ2-6): GAGVSQSPRYKVTKRGQDVALRCDPISGHVSLYWYRQALGQGPEFLTYFNYEAQQDKSGLPNDRFSAERPEGSISTLTIQRTEQRDSAMYRCASSYLGQNNVLTFGAGSRLTVL.